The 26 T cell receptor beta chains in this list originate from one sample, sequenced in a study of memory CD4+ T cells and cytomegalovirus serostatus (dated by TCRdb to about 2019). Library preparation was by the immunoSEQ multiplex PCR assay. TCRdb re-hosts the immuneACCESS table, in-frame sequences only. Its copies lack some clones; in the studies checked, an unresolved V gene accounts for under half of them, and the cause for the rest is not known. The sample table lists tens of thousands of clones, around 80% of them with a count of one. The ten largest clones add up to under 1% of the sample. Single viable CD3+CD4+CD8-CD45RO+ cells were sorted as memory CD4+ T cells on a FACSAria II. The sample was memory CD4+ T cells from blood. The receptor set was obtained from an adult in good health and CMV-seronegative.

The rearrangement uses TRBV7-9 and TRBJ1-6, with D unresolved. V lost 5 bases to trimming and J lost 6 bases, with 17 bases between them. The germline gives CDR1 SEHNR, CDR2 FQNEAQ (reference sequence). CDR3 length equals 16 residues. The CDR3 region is CASSRSFTKGNSPLHF. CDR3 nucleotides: TGTGCCAGCAGCCGGAGCTTTACCAAGGGTAATTCACCCCTCCACTTT.

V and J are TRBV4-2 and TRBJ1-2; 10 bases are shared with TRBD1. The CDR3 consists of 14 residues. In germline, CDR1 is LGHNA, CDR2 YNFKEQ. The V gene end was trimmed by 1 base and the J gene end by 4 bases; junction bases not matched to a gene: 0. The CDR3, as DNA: TGTGCCAGCAGCCAAGGGGACAGGGGCTATGGCTACACCTTC. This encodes CASSQGDRGYGYTF.

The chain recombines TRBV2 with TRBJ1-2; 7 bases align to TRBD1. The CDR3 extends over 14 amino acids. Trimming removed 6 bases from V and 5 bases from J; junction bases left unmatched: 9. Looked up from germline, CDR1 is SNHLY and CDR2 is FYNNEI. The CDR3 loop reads CASRGRQGSYGYTF. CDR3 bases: TGTGCCAGCAGGGGTCGACAGGGTTCATATGGCTACACCTTC.

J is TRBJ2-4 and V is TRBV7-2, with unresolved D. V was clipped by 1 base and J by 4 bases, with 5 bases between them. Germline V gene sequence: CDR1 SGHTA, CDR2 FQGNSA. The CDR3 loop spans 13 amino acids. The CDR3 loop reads CASSLDGKNIQYF. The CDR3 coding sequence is TGTGCCAGCAGCTTAGACGGGAAAAACATTCAGTACTTC. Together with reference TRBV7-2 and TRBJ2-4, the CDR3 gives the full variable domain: GAGVSQSPSNKVTEKGKDVELRCDPISGHTALYWYRQSLGQGLEFLIYFQGNSAPDKSGLPSDRFSAERTGGSVSTLTIQRTQQEDSAVYLCASSLDGKNIQYFGAGTRLSVL.

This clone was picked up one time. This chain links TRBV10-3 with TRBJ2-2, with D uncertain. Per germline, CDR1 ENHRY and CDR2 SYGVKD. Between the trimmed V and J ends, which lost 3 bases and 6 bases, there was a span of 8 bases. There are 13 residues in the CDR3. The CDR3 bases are TGTGCCATCAGTGACCCGCCGTCCGGGGAGCTGTTTTTT. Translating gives CAISDPPSGELFF.

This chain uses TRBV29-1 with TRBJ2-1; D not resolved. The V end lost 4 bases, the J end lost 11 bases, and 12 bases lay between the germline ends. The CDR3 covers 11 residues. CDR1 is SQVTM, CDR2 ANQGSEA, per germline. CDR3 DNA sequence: TGCAGCGTTGCTGTTGACCAAAAGCAGTTCTTC. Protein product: CSVAVDQKQFF.

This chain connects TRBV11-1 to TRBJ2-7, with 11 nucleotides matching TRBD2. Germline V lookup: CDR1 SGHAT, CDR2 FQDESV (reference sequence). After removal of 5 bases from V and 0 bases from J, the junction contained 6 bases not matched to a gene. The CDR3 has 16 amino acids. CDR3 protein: CASSAGTSGYSYEQYF. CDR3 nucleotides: TGTGCCAGCAGCGCCGGGACTAGCGGATACTCCTACGAGCAGTACTTC.

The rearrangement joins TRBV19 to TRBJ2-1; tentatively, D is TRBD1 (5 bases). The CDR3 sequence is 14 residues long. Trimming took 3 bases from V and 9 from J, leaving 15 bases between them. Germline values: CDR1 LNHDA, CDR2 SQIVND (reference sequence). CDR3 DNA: TGTGCCAGTAGTATTAACGGCAGGGCAGTTGAGCAGTTCTTC. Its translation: CASSINGRAVEQFF.

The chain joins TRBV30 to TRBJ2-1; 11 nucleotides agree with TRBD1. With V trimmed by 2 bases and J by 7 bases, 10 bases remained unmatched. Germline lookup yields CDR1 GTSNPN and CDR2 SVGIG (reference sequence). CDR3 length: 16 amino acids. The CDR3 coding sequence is TGTGCCTGGAGTCTCTACTGGGACAGGGGGTTTAATGAGCAGTTCTTC. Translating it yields CAWSLYWDRGFNEQFF.

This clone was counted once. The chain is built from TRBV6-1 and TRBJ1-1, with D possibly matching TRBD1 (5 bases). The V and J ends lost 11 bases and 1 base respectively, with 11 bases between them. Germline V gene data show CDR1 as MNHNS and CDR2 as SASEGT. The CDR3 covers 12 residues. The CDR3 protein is CAVRRGNTEAFF. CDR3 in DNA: TGTGCCGTAAGGAGGGGGAACACTGAAGCTTTCTTT.

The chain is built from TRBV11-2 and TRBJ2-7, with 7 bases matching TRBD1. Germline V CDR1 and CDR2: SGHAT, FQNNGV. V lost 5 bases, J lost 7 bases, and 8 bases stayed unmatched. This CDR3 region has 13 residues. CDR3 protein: CASSKQLQGEQYF. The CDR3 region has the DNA TGTGCCAGCAGCAAACAGCTACAGGGGGAGCAGTACTTC.

Here the CDR3 DNA reads TGCGCCAGCGGGACAGGGAGTACAGATACGCAGTATTTT. It translates to CASGTGSTDTQYF. The V and J genes are TRBV5-1 and TRBJ2-3, with 9 bases identical to TRBD1. Germline V gene lookup returns CDR1 SGHRS and CDR2 YFSETQ. This CDR3 comprises 13 residues. The J segment lost 3 bases and the V segment lost 7 bases, leaving 3 bases of the junction unmatched.

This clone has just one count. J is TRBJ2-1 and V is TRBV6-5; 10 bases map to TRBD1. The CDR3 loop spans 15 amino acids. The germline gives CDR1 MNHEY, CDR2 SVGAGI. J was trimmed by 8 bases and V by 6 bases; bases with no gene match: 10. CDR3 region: CASSSRQGAGDEQFF. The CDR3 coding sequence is TGTGCCAGCAGCTCGCGACAGGGGGCTGGGGATGAGCAGTTCTTC.

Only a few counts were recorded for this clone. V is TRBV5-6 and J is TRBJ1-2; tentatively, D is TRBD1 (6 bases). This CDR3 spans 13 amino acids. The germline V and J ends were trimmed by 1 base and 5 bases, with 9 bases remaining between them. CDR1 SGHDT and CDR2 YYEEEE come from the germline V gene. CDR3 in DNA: TGTGCCAGCAGCTTGCCAGGGGAGTATGGCTACACCTTC. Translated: CASSLPGEYGYTF.

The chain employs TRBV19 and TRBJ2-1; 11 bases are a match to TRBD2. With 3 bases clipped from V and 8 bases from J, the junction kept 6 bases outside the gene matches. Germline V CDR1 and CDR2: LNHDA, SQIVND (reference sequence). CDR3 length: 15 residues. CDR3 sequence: CASSMSSGGAYEQFF. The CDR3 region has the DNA TGTGCCAGTAGTATGAGTAGCGGGGGGGCCTATGAGCAGTTCTTC.

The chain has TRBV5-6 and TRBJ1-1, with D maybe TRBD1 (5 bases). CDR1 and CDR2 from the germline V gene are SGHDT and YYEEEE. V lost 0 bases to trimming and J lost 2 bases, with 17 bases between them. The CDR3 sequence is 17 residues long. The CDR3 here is CASSLDVVGGGNTEAFF. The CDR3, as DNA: TGTGCCAGCAGCTTGGATGTTGTCGGGGGGGGAAACACTGAAGCTTTCTTT.

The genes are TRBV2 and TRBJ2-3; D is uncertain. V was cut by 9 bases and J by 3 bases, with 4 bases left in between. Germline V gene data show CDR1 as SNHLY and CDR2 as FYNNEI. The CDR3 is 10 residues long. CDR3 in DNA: TGTGCCAGGGGGACAGATACGCAGTATTTT. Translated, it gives CARGTDTQYF. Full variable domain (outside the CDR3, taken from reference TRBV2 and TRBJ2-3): EPEVTQTPSHQVTQMGQEVILRCVPISNHLYFYWYRQILGQKVEFLVSFYNNEISEKSEIFDDQFSVERPDGSNFTLKIRSTKLEDSAMYFCARGTDTQYFGPGTRLTVL.

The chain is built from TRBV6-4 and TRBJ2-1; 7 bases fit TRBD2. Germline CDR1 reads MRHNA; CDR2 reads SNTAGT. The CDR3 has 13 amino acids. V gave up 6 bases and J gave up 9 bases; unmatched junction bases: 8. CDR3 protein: CASSLRGVAEQFF. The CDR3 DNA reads TGTGCCAGCAGCCTTCGGGGGGTGGCTGAGCAGTTCTTC.

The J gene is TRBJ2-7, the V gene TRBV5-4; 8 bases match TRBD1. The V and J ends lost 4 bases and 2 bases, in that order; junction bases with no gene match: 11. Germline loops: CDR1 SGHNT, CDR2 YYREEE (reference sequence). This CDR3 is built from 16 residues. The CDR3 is CASSRYTGGRPYEQYF. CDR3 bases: TGTGCCAGCAGCCGATATACAGGGGGAAGACCCTACGAGCAGTACTTC. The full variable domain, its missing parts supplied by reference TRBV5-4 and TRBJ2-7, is ETGVTQSPTHLIKTRGQQVTLRCSSQSGHNTVSWYQQALGQGPQFIFQYYREEENGRGNFPPRFSGLQFPNYSSELNVNALELDDSALYLCASSRYTGGRPYEQYFGPGTRLTVT.

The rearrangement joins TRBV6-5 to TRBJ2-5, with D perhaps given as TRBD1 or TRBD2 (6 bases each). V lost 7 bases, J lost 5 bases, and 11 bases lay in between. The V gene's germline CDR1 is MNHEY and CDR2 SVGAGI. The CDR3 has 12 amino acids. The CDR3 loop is CASKGGRETQYF. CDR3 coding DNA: TGTGCCAGCAAGGGGGGTAGGGAGACCCAGTACTTC.

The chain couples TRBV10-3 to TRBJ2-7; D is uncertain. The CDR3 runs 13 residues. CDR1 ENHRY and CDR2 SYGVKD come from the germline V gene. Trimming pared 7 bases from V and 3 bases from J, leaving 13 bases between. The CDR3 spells CAITLDTGYEQYF. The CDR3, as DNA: TGTGCCATCACCCTAGATACGGGCTACGAGCAGTACTTC.

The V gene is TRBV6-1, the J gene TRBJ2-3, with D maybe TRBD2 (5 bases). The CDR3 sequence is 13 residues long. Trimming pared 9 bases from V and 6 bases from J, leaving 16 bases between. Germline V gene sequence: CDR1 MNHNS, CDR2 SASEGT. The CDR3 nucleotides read TGTGCCAGTGAGGACGGGATGGCGGATACGCAGTATTTT. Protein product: CASEDGMADTQYF.

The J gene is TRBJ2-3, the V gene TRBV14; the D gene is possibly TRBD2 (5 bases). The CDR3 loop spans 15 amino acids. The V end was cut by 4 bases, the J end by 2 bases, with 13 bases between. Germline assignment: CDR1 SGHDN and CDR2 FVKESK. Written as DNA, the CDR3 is TGTGCCAGCAGCCGGCTGGAGGATTTCACAGATACGCAGTATTTT. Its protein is CASSRLEDFTDTQYF.

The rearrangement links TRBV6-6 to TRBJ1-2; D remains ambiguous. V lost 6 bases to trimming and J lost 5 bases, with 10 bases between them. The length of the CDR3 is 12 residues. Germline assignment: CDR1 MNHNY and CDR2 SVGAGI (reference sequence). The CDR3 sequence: CASSPGSYGYTF. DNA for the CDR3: TGTGCCAGCAGCCCGGGTTCATATGGCTACACCTTC.

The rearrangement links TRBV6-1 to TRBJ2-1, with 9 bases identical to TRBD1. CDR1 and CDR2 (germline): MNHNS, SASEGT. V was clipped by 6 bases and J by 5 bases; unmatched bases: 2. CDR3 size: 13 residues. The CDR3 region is CASRGTGNNEQFF. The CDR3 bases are TGTGCCAGCAGGGGGACAGGGAACAATGAGCAGTTCTTC.

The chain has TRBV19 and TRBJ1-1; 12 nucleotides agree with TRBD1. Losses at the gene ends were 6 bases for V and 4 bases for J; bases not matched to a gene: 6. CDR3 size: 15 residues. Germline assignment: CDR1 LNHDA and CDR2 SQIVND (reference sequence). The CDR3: CASSPSGQGATEAFF. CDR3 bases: TGTGCCAGTAGCCCTTCGGGACAGGGGGCCACTGAAGCTTTCTTT.